This T cell receptor (beta chain) was retrieved from a study of T-cell reconstitution after alpha-beta-depleted transplantation in children. This clonotype was seen repeatedly, ten times or more. Looked up from germline, CDR1 is SQVTM and CDR2 is ANQGSEA. The ends were cut back, 4 bases at V and 0 bases at J, with 7 bases in the middle. This CDR3 spans 12 amino acids. The TCRbeta library incorporated unique molecular identifiers. TCRdb processed the PCR reads anew with MiXCR; each CDR3 protein has one entry. This sample has over 400,000 distinct CDR3 sequences; 9.5% to 15% occur once, and the top ten carry around 5.8%.

The TCR originated in a human donor who donated a stem cell graft to a child with combined immunodeficiency. The source material was PBMCs from the stem cell graft donor, sampled from the stem cell graft. The rearrangement uses TRBV29-1 and TRBJ2-7; a weak D match, TRBD1 (5 bases). The CDR3 sequence: CSVGGTSYEQYF. The CDR3 DNA follows: TGCAGCGTTGGGGGCACCTCCTACGAGCAGTACTTC.